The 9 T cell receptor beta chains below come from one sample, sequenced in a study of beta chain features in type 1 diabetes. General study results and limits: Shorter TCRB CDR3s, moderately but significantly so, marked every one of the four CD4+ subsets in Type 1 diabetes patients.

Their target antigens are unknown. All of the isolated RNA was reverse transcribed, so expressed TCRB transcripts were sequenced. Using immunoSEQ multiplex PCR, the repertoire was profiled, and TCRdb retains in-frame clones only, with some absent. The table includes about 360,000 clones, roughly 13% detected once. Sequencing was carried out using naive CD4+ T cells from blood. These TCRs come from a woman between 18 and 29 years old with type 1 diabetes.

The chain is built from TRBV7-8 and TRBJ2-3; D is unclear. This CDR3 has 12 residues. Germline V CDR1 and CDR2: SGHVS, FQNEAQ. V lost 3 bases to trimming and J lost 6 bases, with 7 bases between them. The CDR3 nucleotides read TGTGCCAGCAGCTTCACCGGGGATACGCAGTATTTT. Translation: CASSFTGDTQYF.

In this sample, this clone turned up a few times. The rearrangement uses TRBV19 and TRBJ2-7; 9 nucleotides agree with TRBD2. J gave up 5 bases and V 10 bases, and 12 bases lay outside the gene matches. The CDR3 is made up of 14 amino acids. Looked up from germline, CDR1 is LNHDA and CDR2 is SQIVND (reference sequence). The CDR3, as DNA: TGTGCCACCCAGACCGGGACTAGCACCCACGAGCAGTACTTC. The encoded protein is CATQTGTSTHEQYF.

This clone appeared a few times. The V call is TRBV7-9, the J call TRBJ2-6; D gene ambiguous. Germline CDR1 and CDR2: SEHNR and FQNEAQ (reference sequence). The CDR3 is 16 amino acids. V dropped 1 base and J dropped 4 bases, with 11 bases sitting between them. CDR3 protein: CASSLGGHPGANVLTF. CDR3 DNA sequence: TGTGCCAGCAGCTTAGGTGGGCACCCCGGGGCCAACGTCCTGACTTTC.

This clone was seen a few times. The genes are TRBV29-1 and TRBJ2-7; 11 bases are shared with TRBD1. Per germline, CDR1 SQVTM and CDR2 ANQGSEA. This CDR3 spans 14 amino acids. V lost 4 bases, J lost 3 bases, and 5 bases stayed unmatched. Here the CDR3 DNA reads TGCAGCGTTGCACGCGGGACAGGGGGCTACGAGCAGTACTTC. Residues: CSVARGTGGYEQYF.

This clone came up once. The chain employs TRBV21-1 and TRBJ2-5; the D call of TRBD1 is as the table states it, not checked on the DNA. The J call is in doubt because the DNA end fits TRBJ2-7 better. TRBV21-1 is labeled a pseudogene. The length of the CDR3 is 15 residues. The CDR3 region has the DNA TGTGCCAGCAGCCCTGCTACAGGGCGAAGTAACGAGCAGTACTTC. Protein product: CASSPATGRSNEQYF.

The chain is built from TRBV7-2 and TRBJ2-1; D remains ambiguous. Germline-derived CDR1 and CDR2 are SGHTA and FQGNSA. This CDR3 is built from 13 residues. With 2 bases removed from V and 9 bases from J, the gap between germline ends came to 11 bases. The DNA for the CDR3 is TGTGCCAGCAGCTTACGCCTTATTAGTGAGCAGTTCTTC. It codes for CASSLRLISEQFF.

DNA of the CDR3: TGTGCCAGCAGCGTAGGGGAGGAAGCCTATGGCTACACCTTC. It is translated as CASSVGEEAYGYTF. The gene calls are TRBV9 and TRBJ1-2; no reliable D call. CDR1 and CDR2 from the germline V gene are SGDLS and YYNGEE. The CDR3 is made up of 14 amino acids. Trimming took off 0 bases at V and 4 bases at J, with 10 bases between the two ends.

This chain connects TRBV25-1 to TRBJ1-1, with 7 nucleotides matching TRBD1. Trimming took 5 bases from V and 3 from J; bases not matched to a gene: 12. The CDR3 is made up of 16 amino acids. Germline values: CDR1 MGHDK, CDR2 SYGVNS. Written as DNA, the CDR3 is TGTGCCAGCAGTTTATTAGGCAGGGGGATGGACACTGAAGCTTTCTTT. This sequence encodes CASSLLGRGMDTEAFF.

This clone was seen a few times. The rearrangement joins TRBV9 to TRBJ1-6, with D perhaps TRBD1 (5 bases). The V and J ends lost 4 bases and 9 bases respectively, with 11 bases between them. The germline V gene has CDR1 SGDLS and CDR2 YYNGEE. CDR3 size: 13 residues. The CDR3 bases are TGTGCCAGCAGCCCTCGACAGCTTTCACCCCTCCACTTT. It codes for CASSPRQLSPLHF.